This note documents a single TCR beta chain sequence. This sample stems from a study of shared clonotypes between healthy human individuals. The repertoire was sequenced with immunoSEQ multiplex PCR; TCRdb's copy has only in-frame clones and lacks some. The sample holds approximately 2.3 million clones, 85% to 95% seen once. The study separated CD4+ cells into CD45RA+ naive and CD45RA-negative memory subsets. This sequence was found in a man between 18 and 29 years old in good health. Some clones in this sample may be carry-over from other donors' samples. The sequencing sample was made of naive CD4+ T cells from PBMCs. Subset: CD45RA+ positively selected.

The DNA for the CDR3 is TGTGCCAGCTCACCCCGCGTGCGGGGGGAGGTCTTAGAGACCCAGTACTTC. Its protein is CASSPRVRGEVLETQYF. The rearrangement uses TRBV18 and TRBJ2-5, with TRBD2 matching over 8 bases. CDR3 length equals 17 residues. V lost 3 bases and J lost 4; bases outside the gene matches: 13. Germline V lookup: CDR1 KGHSH, CDR2 LQKENI.